One T cell receptor beta chain is described in this entry. TCRdb's copy holds only in-frame clones and misses some; the assay was immunoSEQ multiplex PCR. The data show 15,000 to 25,000 clones, more than 80% seen once. The data originate from a study of T cell changes during pregnancy in multiple sclerosis. The sequence came from a female donor in good health, enrolled as a control in a pregnancy study. Sequenced material: CD8+ T cells from peripheral blood mononuclear cells, taken in the third trimester of pregnancy.

The CDR3 DNA reads TGTGCCAGCAGCTTAGTGCAGGCAGATACGCAGTATTTT. Residues: CASSLVQADTQYF. The chain uses TRBV7-9 and TRBJ2-3; D gene uncertain. This CDR3 is 13 amino acids long. Germline V CDR1 and CDR2: SEHNR, FQNEAQ (reference sequence). Trimming shortened V by 1 base and J by 4 bases, and 6 bases separated the two germline ends. The full variable domain, its missing parts supplied by reference TRBV7-9 and TRBJ2-3, is DTGVSQNPRHKITKRGQNVTFRCDPISEHNRLYWYRQTLGQGPEFLTYFQNEAQLEKSRLLSDRFSAERPKGSFSTLEIQRTEQGDSAMYLCASSLVQADTQYFGPGTRLTVL.